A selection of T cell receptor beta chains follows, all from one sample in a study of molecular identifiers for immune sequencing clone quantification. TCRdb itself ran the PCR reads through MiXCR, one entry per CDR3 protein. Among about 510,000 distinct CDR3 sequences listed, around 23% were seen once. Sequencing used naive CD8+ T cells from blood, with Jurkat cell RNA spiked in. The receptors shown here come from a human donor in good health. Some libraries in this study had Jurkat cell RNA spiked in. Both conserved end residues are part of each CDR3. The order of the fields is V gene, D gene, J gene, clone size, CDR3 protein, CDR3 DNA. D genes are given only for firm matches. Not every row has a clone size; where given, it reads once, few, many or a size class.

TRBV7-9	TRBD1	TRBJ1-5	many	CASSWTGPNQPQHF	TGTGCCAGCAGCTGGACAGGCCCCAATCAGCCCCAGCATTTT
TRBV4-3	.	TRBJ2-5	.	CASSRQVYGSPQETQYF	TGCGCCAGCAGCCGCCAGGTGTACGGGAGTCCACAAGAGACCCAGTACTTC
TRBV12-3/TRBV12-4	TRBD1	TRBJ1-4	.	CASSFGTGVEKLFF	TGTGCCAGCAGTTTCGGGACAGGGGTTGAAAAACTGTTTTTT
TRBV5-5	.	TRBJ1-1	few	CASSKGHRGTEAFF	TGTGCCAGCAGCAAGGGACACCGCGGGACTGAAGCTTTCTTT
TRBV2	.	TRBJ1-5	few	CASSEQGPHNNQPQHF	TGTGCCAGCAGTGAACAAGGCCCGCATAACAATCAGCCCCAGCATTTT
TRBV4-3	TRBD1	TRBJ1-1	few	CTSSQGVGQGDLLNTEAFF	TGCACCAGCAGCCAAGGCGTAGGACAGGGAGATCTTCTGAACACTGAAGCTTTCTTT
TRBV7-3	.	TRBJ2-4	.	CASSEGVEVGDIQYF	TGTGCCAGCAGCGAAGGGGTAGAGGTTGGAGACATTCAGTACTTC
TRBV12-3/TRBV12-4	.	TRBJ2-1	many	CASSNQGYEQFF	TGTGCCAGCAGTAACCAGGGATATGAGCAGTTCTTC
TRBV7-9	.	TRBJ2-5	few	CASSLLGGTQYF	TGTGCCAGCAGCTTACTAGGGGGGACCCAGTACTTC
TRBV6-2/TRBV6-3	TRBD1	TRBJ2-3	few	CASTARTGSVRTDTQYF	TGTGCCAGTACCGCCCGGACAGGATCGGTGAGGACAGATACGCAGTATTTT
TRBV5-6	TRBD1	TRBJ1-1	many	CASSGPPDREDEAFF	TGTGCCAGCAGCGGGCCCCCGGACAGGGAAGATGAAGCTTTCTTT
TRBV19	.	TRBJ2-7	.	CASSTGNRYEQHF	TGTGCCAGTAGTACCGGGAATCGATACGAGCAGCACTTC
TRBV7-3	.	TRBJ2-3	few	CASSPKVRDPRGTDTQYF	TGTGCCAGCAGCCCGAAAGTCCGGGACCCCCGAGGAACAGATACGCAGTATTTT
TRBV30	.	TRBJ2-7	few	CAWSYASEQYF	TGTGCCTGGAGTTACGCCAGCGAGCAGTACTTC
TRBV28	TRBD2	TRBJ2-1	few	CATTSGRGNEQFF	TGTGCCACAACTAGCGGGAGAGGAAATGAGCAGTTCTTC
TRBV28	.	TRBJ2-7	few	CASSFPTERAPSCEQYF	TGTGCCAGCAGTTTTCCCACGGAGAGGGCCCCCTCCTGCGAGCAGTACTTC
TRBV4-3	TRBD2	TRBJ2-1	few	CASSQERLAGTYNEQFF	TGCGCCAGCAGCCAAGAGAGACTAGCGGGAACCTACAATGAGCAGTTCTTC
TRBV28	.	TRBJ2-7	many	CASSPRGAGYEQYF	TGTGCCAGCAGTCCTCGGGGGGCGGGGTACGAGCAGTACTTC
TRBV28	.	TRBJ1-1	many	CASSLFRTGSVTEAFF	TGTGCCAGCAGTTTATTCAGAACAGGTTCGGTGACTGAAGCTTTCTTT
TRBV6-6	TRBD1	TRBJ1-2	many	CASSYGTGNNYGYTF	TGTGCCAGCAGTTACGGGACAGGGAATAACTATGGCTACACCTTC
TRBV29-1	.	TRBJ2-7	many	CSAGPDGLSGEQYF	TGCAGCGCTGGCCCCGACGGCCTCTCAGGGGAGCAGTACTTC
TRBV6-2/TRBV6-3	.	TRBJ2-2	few	CASSLDKNTGELFF	TGTGCCAGCAGTCTCGACAAGAACACCGGGGAGCTGTTTTTT
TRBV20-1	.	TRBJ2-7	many	CSAHGTGAYEQYF	TGCAGTGCTCACGGGACGGGAGCCTACGAGCAGTACTTC
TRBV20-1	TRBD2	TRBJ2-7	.	CSARDITSGRYEQYF	TGCAGTGCTAGAGATATAACTAGCGGGAGGTACGAGCAGTACTTC
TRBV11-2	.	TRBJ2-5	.	CASSSIPRGETQYF	TGTGCCAGCAGCTCCATCCCCCGAGGGGAGACCCAGTACTTC
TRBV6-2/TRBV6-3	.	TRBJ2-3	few	CASSLDHHTDTQYF	TGTGCCAGCAGTCTTGACCACCACACAGATACGCAGTATTTT
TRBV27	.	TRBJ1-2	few	CASSLLGGYYGYTF	TGTGCCAGCAGTTTATTGGGGGGCTACTATGGCTACACCTTC
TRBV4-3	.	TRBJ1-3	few	CASSQDERGGSGNTIYF	TGCGCCAGCAGCCAAGATGAGAGGGGAGGTTCTGGAAACACCATATATTTT
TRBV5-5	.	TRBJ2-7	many	CASSSEGLRNYEQYF	TGTGCCAGCAGCTCGGAGGGACTTCGCAACTACGAGCAGTACTTC
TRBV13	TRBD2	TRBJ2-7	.	CASSAGWKREGGEQYF	TGTGCCAGCAGCGCCGGGTGGAAGCGGGAGGGCGGTGAGCAGTACTTC